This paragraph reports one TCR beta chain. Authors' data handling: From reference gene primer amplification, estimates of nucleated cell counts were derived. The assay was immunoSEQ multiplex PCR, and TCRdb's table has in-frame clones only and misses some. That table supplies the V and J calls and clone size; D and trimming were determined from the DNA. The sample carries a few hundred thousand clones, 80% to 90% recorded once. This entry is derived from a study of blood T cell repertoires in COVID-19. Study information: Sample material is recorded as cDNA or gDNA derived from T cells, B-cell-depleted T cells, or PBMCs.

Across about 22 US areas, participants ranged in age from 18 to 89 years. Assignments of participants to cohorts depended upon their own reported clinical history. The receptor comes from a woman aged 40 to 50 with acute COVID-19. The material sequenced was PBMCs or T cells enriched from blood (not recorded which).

The CDR3 region is CASSYPGSSSYEQYF. The CDR3 bases are TGTGCCAGCAGTTATCCCGGGAGCTCTTCCTACGAGCAGTACTTC. The genes are TRBV7-2 and TRBJ2-7, with D perhaps matching TRBD2 (6 bases). The CDR3 consists of 15 residues. V was cut by 6 bases and J by 1 base, with 16 bases left in between. CDR1 and CDR2 (germline): SGHTA, FQGNSA.